This TCR beta chain derives from a study of post-analysis software for immune sequencing data. General study findings and limits: Controls had lower frequencies than patients of roughly five TRBV segments, which included TRBV5-6, TRBV5-1 and TRBV20-1. Controls showed significantly higher normalized Chao1 diversity than did multiple sclerosis patients.

The junction had 3 bases not matched to a gene; V was cut back by 3 bases and J by 3 bases. This CDR3 has 15 amino acids. Germline loops: CDR1 MGHRA, CDR2 YSYEKL. TCR beta cDNA libraries had unique molecular identifiers. TCRdb re-derived calls from the PCR reads in MiXCR, one entry per CDR3 protein. The sample contains roughly 600,000 distinct CDR3 sequences, around 44% of which appear only once. With regard to this clonotype: The antigen is unknown.

The sequenced material came from blood. The chain links TRBV4-1 to TRBJ2-5; 11 bases agree with TRBD2. This TCR came from a girl aged 5-17 years with multiple sclerosis. CDR3 sequence: CASSHRLAGKETQYF. In DNA, the CDR3 is TGCGCCAGCAGCCACAGACTAGCGGGAAAAGAGACCCAGTACTTC.